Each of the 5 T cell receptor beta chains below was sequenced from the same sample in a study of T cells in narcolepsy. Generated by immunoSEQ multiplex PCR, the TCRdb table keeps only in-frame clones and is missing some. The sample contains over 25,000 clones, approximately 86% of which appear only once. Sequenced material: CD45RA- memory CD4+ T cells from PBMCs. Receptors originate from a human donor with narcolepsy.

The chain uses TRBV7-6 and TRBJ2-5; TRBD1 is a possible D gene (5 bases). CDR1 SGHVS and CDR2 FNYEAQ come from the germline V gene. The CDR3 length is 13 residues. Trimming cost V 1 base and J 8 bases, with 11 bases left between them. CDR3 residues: CASSLVGQGTQYF. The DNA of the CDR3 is TGTGCCAGCAGCTTAGTAGGGCAGGGAACCCAGTACTTC.

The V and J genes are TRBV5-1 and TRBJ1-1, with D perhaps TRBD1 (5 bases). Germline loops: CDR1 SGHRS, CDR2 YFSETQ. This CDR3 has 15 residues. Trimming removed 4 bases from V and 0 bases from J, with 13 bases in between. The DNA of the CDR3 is TGCGCCAGCAGCCCTGGGCGGGGCATGAACACTGAAGCTTTCTTT. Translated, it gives CASSPGRGMNTEAFF.

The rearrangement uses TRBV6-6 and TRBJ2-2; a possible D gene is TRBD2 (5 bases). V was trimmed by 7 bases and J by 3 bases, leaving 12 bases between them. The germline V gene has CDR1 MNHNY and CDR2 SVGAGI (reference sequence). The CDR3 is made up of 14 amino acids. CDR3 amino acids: CASTQTGDTGELFF. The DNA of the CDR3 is TGTGCCAGCACCCAGACCGGGGACACCGGGGAGCTGTTTTTT.

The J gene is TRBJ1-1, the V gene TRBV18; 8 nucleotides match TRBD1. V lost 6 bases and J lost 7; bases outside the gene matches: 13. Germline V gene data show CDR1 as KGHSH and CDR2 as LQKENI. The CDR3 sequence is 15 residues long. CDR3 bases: TGTGCCAGCTCCCTTTCGACAGGGGCTGATAGTGAAGCTTTCTTT. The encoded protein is CASSLSTGADSEAFF.

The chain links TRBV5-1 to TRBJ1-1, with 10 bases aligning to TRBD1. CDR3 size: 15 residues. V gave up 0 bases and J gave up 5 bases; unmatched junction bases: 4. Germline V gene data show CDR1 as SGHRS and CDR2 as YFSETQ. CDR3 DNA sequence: TGCGCCAGCAGCTTGGGGGACAGGGGAGGGACTGAAGCTTTCTTT. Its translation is CASSLGDRGGTEAFF.